The rows below give T cell receptor beta chains drawn from one sample of a study of blood T cells in healthy people across ages. TCRdb re-analysed the 5' RACE reads in MiXCR, keeping a single row per CDR3 protein. The sample records around 1.1 million distinct CDR3 sequences, approximately 38% being singletons. The sample comprised blood. The receptors come from a man aged 18 to 29 in good health. The CDR3 runs from the conserved cysteine through the conserved F or W. The D gene is left open where the match is weak. A clone size is listed for some rows: how often the clone was seen (once, few, many), or a class if it is expanded.

D gene	clone size	V gene	J gene	CDR3 protein	CDR3 DNA
NA	NA	TRBV30	TRBJ1-1	CAWSVPGLSTEAFF	TGTGCCTGGAGTGTACCTGGGTTGAGCACTGAAGCTTTCTTT
NA	NA	TRBV6-2/TRBV6-3	TRBJ2-1	CASSYLSGAGNYNEQFF	TGTGCCAGCAGTTACTTATCCGGGGCGGGGAACTACAATGAGCAGTTCTTC
NA	NA	TRBV9	TRBJ2-2	CASSVAGVITGELFF	TGTGCCAGCAGCGTAGCTGGGGTAATTACCGGGGAGCTGTTTTTT
NA	NA	TRBV20-1	TRBJ2-5	CSAGWGFQETQYF	TGCAGTGCGGGGTGGGGATTCCAAGAGACCCAGTACTTC
NA	few	TRBV11-1	TRBJ1-1	CASSLASTALEAFF	TGTGCCAGCAGCTTAGCGAGTACAGCACTAGAAGCTTTCTTT
NA	few	TRBV11-1	TRBJ2-1	CASSSLLRTYNEQFF	TGTGCCAGCAGCTCCCTTCTGCGGACATACAATGAGCAGTTCTTC
NA	few	TRBV6-5	TRBJ1-4	CASSWGRLNEKLFF	TGTGCCAGCAGTTGGGGACGGCTTAATGAAAAACTGTTTTTT
NA	NA	TRBV29-1	TRBJ2-4	CSVGTFEDIQYF	TGCAGCGTCGGGACATTTGAGGACATTCAGTACTTC
NA	NA	TRBV4-2	TRBJ1-5	CASSPGEGSQPQHF	TGTGCCAGCAGCCCAGGTGAGGGCAGCCAGCCCCAGCATTTT
TRBD1	few	TRBV28	TRBJ2-1	CASSLLPGTGSNEQFF	TGTGCCAGCAGTCTACTTCCCGGGACAGGGTCAAATGAGCAGTTCTTC
NA	once	TRBV7-9	TRBJ1-6	CASSLTDRLNSPLHF	TGTGCCAGCAGCTTAACCGACAGGCTTAATTCACCCCTCCACTTT
NA	NA	TRBV12-3/TRBV12-4	TRBJ1-1	CASRRSTGSEAFF	TGTGCCAGCAGAAGATCCACAGGGTCTGAAGCTTTCTTT
NA	few	TRBV7-9	TRBJ1-2	CASSLSVGENYGYTF	TGTGCCAGCAGCTTAAGTGTGGGAGAAAACTATGGCTACACCTTC
TRBD2	NA	TRBV20-1	TRBJ2-5	CSASRGGGYEAQYF	TGCAGTGCTTCTCGGGGCGGGGGATACGAGGCCCAGTACTTC
TRBD1	NA	TRBV20-1	TRBJ2-7	CSAPTGVVYNEQYF	TGCAGTGCGCCCACAGGGGTGGTCTACAATGAGCAGTACTTC
NA	NA	TRBV6-2/TRBV6-3	TRBJ2-7	CASSYEGGEQYF	TGTGCCAGCAGTTATGAGGGAGGCGAGCAGTACTTC
NA	many	TRBV6-6	TRBJ1-5	CASSYSNPGNQPQHF	TGTGCCAGCAGTTACTCGAATCCGGGTAATCAGCCCCAGCATTTT